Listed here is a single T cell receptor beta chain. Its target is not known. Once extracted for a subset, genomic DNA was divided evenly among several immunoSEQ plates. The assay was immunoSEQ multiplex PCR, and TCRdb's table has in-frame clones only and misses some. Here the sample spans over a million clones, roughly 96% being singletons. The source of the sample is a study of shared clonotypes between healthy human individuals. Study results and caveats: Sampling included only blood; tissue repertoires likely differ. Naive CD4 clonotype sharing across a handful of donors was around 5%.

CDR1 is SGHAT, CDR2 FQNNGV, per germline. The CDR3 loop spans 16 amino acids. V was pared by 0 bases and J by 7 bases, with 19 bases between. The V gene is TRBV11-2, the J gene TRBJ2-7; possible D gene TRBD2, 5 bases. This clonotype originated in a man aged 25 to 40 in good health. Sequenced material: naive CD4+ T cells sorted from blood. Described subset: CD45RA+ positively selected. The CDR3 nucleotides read TGTGCCAGCAGCTTAGAACCTACAAGGCCCAGAGGGGAGCAGTACTTC. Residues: CASSLEPTRPRGEQYF.